Described below is a single T cell receptor beta chain sequence and its context. Its antigen is currently not known. No qualities accompany the bases; no much larger clone lies one base away. The sample originates from a study of shared clonotypes between healthy human individuals (dated by TCRdb to the early 2020s). For the study in its entirety: Two women and a few men aged 18 to 49 years were included in the cohort. Leukapheresis yielded between about 0.85 and 9.5 billion PBMCs per donor. To increase sequencing depth and limit assay-specific biases, different laboratories used diverse techniques to prepare libraries and sequence TCR repertoires. Blood TCR repertoires of four to six healthy adults were deeply sequenced to estimate repertoire size and the extent of clonotype sharing between individuals. For each donor, CD4 naive and CD4 memory were each given three plates, CD8 naive was given two plates, and CD8 memory was given one plate.

Using the deep immunoSEQ assay, TCR CDR3 regions were amplified from genomic DNA by multiplex PCR. Extracted genomic DNA from each cell subset was spread evenly across all wells of several immunoSEQ 96-well plates, with each plate serving as a replicate. For sorted subsets, approximately 200 ng of genomic DNA, equivalent to about 30,000 T cell genomes, went into each replicate PCR. Purified libraries were measured with a Qubit 3.0 fluorometer, size-checked on a Bioanalyzer 2100, and measured again with the KAPA Library Quantification kit. Every immunoSEQ 96-well plate was sequenced on a dedicated single-read 150-cycle Illumina NextSeq 550 flow cell. The paper's data handling went like this. The immunoSEQ output contained only junctional sequences without quality scores, so filtering could not match that applied to full-length reads. To assign V/J genes and CDR3, sequences were annotated against IMGT germline references using PyIR, a Python wrapper for IgBLAST v1.9. Reads were removed for weak V/J assignments (E-value above 1e-6), missing CDR3, stop codons, out-of-frame junctions, or ambiguous translated residues. V3J clonotypes were defined as sequences sharing the same inferred V gene, J gene, and CDR3 amino acid sequence. Percentage overlap between repertoires was computed as shared unique clonotypes divided by the size of the smaller repertoire. Richness of each repertoire was evaluated using RTK rarefaction, the Chao1 estimator, and Recon v2.1 estimates of unobserved clonotypes. OLGA was used to compute generation probabilities for all TCRbeta clonotypes that the gDNA method yielded from a handful of donors. TCRdb provides this immuneACCESS table in a form limited to in-frame rearrangements. Some clones are lacking; in checked studies, under half of them reflect an unresolved V gene, and why the rest are absent is not known. The V and J calls and clone size come from that table; D and trimming were worked out from the DNA. The sample table contains 2 million to 3 million clones; only one count was recorded for approximately 93% of them. 0.36% of the sample goes to the ten largest clones.

The donors were healthy, HIV-negative adults who had no recently reported acute infections or vaccinations. Only Caucasian adults living in Nashville, Tennessee, USA were represented among the donors. CD4+ T cells were enriched by magnetic negative selection, after which naive cells were positively selected on CD45RA and the negative fraction was taken as the memory subset. After blood collection by leukapheresis, PBMCs were isolated using Ficoll-Histopaque density gradient centrifugation and then cryopreserved in the vapor phase of liquid nitrogen. Analytical flow cytometry was used to check the purity and quantity of each magnetically sorted T cell population. Each sorted fraction had its genomic DNA isolated and then quantified by UV absorbance on a Nanodrop 2000c. For CDR1 and CDR2, the germline V gene lists MGHRA and YSYEKL. The germline V and J ends show losses of 3 bases and 2 bases respectively, and no gene match explains 7 bases of the junction. The cysteine opens and the phenylalanine closes a CDR3 of 15 amino acids. Left in the record is the CDR3 DNA by itself, 45 bases read in frame from the first base.

Results the study describes overall, beyond this receptor: Across four donors, approximately 5% of naive CD4, roughly 3.5% of naive CD8, roughly 2.3% of memory CD4, and 0.4% of memory CD8 clonotypes were shared. Based on pairwise subsampling, the degree of clonotype sharing among donors was expected to be affected by sequencing depth. Only blood was sampled, and tissue TCR repertoires likely differ from those in blood. Because the study included only a small number of donors, the genetic and exposure-history diversity represented was limited. Estimated clonotype richness was generally larger for naive than for memory subsets. Even with the large sequencing depth, rarefaction of the sorted-subset datasets indicated that sequencing was incomplete. Compared with non-shared clonotypes, the clonotypes found in all four sorted-subset donors had higher generation probabilities.

The receptor was derived from a young man in good health. Some clones in this sample may be carry-over from other donors' samples. Recombination joined TRBV4-1 with TRBJ2-7; a stretch of 7 junction bases matches TRBD1. Sample: naive CD4+ T cells from PBMCs. The sample's cell subset or site label is to be understood as: CD45RA+ positively selected. The CDR3 region reads CASSQRTGVTYEQYF. At the DNA level, the sequence is TGCGCCAGCAGCCAGAGAACAGGGGTAACCTACGAGCAGTACTTC.